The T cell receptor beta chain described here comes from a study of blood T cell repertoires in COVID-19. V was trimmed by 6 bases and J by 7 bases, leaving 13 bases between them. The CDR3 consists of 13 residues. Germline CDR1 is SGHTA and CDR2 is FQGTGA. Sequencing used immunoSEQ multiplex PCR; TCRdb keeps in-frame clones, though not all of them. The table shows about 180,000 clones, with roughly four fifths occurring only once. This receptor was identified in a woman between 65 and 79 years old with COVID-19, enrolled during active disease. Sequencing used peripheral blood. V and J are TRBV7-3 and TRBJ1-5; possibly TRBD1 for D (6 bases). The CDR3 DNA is TGTGCCAGCAGTACAGGGTATTTCCAGCCCCAGCATTTT. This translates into CASSTGYFQPQHF.